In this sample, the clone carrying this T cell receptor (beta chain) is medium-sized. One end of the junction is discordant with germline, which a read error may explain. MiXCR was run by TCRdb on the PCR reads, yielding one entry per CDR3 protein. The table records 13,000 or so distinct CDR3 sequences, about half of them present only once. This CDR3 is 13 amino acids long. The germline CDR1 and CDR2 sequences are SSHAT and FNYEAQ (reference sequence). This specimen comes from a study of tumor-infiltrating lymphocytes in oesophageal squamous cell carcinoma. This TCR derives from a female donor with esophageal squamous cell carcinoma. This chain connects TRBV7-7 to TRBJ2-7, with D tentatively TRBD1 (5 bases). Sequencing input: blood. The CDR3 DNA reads TGTGCTAGCAGCAAGGACATATACAATGAGCAGTACTTC. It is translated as CASSKDIYNEQYF.